A selection of T cell receptor beta chains follows, all from one sample in a study of a mutant IDH1 vaccine in newly diagnosed glioma. No antigen has been identified for these receptors. Generated by immunoSEQ multiplex PCR, the TCRdb table keeps only in-frame clones and is missing some. The data show 50,000 to 65,000 clones, roughly four fifths seen once. The source was PBMCs, collected from a glioma patient whose treatment included an IDH1 peptide vaccine. The receptor set was obtained from a woman aged 50 to 60 with glioma. CDR3s include the opening cysteine and the closing phenylalanine or tryptophan. Fields, in order: clone size, V gene, J gene, D gene, CDR3 protein, CDR3 DNA. A D gene is named only where the DNA matches it firmly. Size is omitted from some rows. Given values are once, few, many or a class for expanded clones.

once	TRBV5-6	TRBJ2-2	TRBD1	CASSLSPNRGKAGELFF	TGTGCCAGCAGCTTGAGTCCGAACAGGGGAAAGGCCGGGGAGCTGTTTTTT
.	TRBV5-1	TRBJ1-4	TRBD1	CASSLGTGGNVEKLFF	TGCGCCAGCAGCTTGGGGACAGGGGGTAATGTTGAAAAACTGTTTTTT
.	TRBV6-5	TRBJ2-7	TRBD1	CASSFEGQGAAEQYF	TGTGCCAGCAGCTTCGAGGGACAGGGGGCGGCGGAGCAGTACTTC
.	TRBV7-2	TRBJ1-3	TRBD1	CASSLTGGKTGNTIYF	TGTGCCAGCAGCCTAACAGGGGGGAAGACTGGAAACACCATATATTTT
.	TRBV27	TRBJ2-5	.	CASSLNRAETQYF	TGTGCCAGCAGTTTAAACAGGGCGGAGACCCAGTACTTC
.	TRBV7-3	TRBJ1-1	.	CASSLNRDSEAFF	TGTGCCAGCAGCTTAAACAGGGACTCTGAAGCTTTCTTT
.	TRBV9	TRBJ2-5	TRBD2	CASSGLAGGKETQYF	TGTGCCAGCAGCGGACTAGCGGGGGGGAAAGAGACCCAGTACTTC
.	TRBV5-1	TRBJ1-1	TRBD1	CASSWGDRLGNTEAFF	TGCGCCAGCAGCTGGGGGGACAGGTTGGGGAACACTGAAGCTTTCTTT
.	TRBV5-4	TRBJ2-7	TRBD1	CASSLLQGADEQYF	TGTGCCAGCAGCTTGCTACAGGGGGCGGACGAGCAGTACTTC
.	TRBV9	TRBJ2-7	.	CASSGSLGTGFPYEQYF	TGTGCCAGCAGCGGAAGTCTCGGGACTGGGTTTCCCTACGAGCAGTACTTC
.	TRBV7-9	TRBJ1-1	TRBD1	CASSAGTAEAFF	TGTGCCAGCAGCGCGGGGACAGCTGAAGCTTTCTTT
.	TRBV5-1	TRBJ2-1	TRBD2	CASSSRLAGGDEQFF	TGCGCCAGCAGCTCTAGACTAGCGGGGGGCGATGAGCAGTTCTTC
.	TRBV5-1	TRBJ1-5	.	CASSFSRGTSNQPQHF	TGCGCCAGCAGCTTCAGTCGAGGGACTAGCAATCAGCCCCAGCATTTT
few	TRBV5-1	TRBJ1-1	.	CASSRGGAYTEAFF	TGCGCCAGCAGCCGGGGGGGAGCGTACACTGAAGCTTTCTTT
few	TRBV27	TRBJ1-5	.	CASSLQGNNQPQHF	TGTGCCAGCAGTTTACAGGGGAACAATCAGCCCCAGCATTTT
.	TRBV19	TRBJ1-2	.	CASSIDRSNCGYTF	TGTGCCAGTAGTATAGACAGATCTAACTGTGGCTACACCTTC
few	TRBV19	TRBJ1-1	.	CASSISVNTEAFF	TGTGCCAGTAGTATATCGGTGAACACTGAAGCTTTCTTT
.	TRBV19	TRBJ1-5	.	CASRDFHGNQPQHF	TGTGCCAGTAGGGACTTTCATGGCAATCAGCCCCAGCATTTT
.	TRBV10-1	TRBJ1-6	.	CASSESRESPLHF	TGCGCCAGCAGTGAGAGCCGGGAATCACCCCTCCACTTT
.	TRBV29-1	TRBJ2-3	TRBD2	CSVDSGALDTQYF	TGCAGCGTCGATAGCGGGGCCTTAGATACGCAGTATTTT
.	TRBV9	TRBJ2-3	TRBD2	CASSASGGAGDTQYF	TGTGCCAGCAGCGCGAGCGGGGGGGCTGGAGATACGCAGTATTTT
.	TRBV5-1	TRBJ1-2	.	CASSQEGSWYGYTF	TGCGCCAGCAGCCAAGAGGGGTCATGGTATGGCTACACCTTC
.	TRBV27	TRBJ2-5	.	CASSLSWGASETQYF	TGTGCCAGCAGTTTATCCTGGGGGGCTAGTGAGACCCAGTACTTC
.	TRBV12-5	TRBJ1-2	.	CASAQWGPYGYTF	TGTGCTAGTGCCCAATGGGGGCCCTATGGCTACACCTTC
.	TRBV2	TRBJ1-5	TRBD1	CASSEPQSTGKRQPQHF	TGTGCCAGCAGTGAACCCCAGTCGACAGGGAAACGGCAGCCCCAGCATTTT
.	TRBV13	TRBJ2-1	TRBD2	CASSSRVAGGPHNEQFF	TGTGCCAGCAGCTCCCGGGTAGCGGGGGGGCCCCACAATGAGCAGTTCTTC
once	TRBV27	TRBJ2-2	TRBD2	CASTFGLAGGPGELFF	TGTGCCAGCACCTTCGGACTAGCGGGGGGGCCCGGGGAGCTGTTTTTT